This T cell receptor beta chain was sequenced for a study of beta chain features in type 1 diabetes. The whole isolated RNA underwent reverse transcription, so sequencing captured expressed TCRB transcripts. Here immunoSEQ multiplex PCR was the method, and the copy in TCRdb shows in-frame clones only, minus some. The sample shows 900,000 or so clones, 15% to 20% of them seen only once. Study-wide points: For TCRB rearrangement, an influence of HLA type remained unresolved here.

Cell sorting via CD45RO/CCR7/CD25/CD127/CD95/CD27 was performed to obtain CD4+ naive, central memory, regulatory and stem cell-like memory cells. This clone turned up a few times. The target antigen is unknown. Sequenced input: naive CD4+ T cells from blood. The origin of this receptor is a woman under 30 in good health.

The CDR3 coding sequence is TGTGCCAGCAGTTCGTCGACTTTTAGCTCCTACAATGAGCAGTTCTTC. It codes for CASSSSTFSSYNEQFF. The rearrangement uses TRBV27 and TRBJ2-1; D ambiguous. V lost 4 bases to trimming and J lost 0 bases, with 13 bases between them. The V gene's germline CDR1 is MNHEY and CDR2 SMNVEV (reference sequence). The CDR3 runs to 16 residues.